This T cell receptor (beta chain) was documented in a study of cytomegalovirus exposure and HLA in healthy donors. This clone has just one count. Its antigen is not identified. PCR primers comprised 60 Vbeta and 13 Jbeta primers. Assay used: immunoSEQ multiplex PCR; TCRdb lists only in-frame clones, some missing. The table lists approximately 130,000 clones, 80% to 90% of them singletons. Trimming at V came to 1 base and at J to 0 bases, leaving 2 bases not matched to a gene. Germline CDR1 SGHTS, CDR2 YDEGEE. The CDR3 extends over 16 amino acids. Study findings and constraints: A later analysis found most CMV-associated TCR beta chains apparently HLA-restricted. Highly shared sequence variants in one cluster were likely a sequencing artifact.

J is TRBJ1-5 and V is TRBV5-8; 9 bases are a match to TRBD1. The sequenced sample was PBMCs. This clonotype originated in a man aged 45-60 years in good health and CMV-seronegative. The DNA of the CDR3 is TGTGCCAGCAGCTTGACAGGGGGCTATAGCAATCAGCCCCAGCATTTT. It encodes CASSLTGGYSNQPQHF. Full variable domain (missing parts from reference TRBV5-8 and TRBJ1-5): EAGVTQSPTHLIKTRGQQATLRCSPISGHTSVYWYQQALGLGLQFLLWYDEGEERNRGNFPPRFSGRQFPNYSSELNVNALELEDSALYLCASSLTGGYSNQPQHFGDGTRLSIL.